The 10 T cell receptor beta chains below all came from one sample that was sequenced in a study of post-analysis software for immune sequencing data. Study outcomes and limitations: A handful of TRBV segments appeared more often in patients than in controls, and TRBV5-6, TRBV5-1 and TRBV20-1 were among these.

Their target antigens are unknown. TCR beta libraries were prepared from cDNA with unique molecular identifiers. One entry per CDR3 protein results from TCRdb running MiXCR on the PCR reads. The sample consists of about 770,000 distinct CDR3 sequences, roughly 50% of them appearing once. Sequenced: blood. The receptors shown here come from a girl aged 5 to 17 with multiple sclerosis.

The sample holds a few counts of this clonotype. The CDR3 coding sequence is TGTGCCAGCAGTACCTACCAACTAGCGGGAGACGAGACCCAGTACTTC. It encodes CASSTYQLAGDETQYF. The rearrangement links TRBV6-2 or TRBV6-3 to TRBJ2-5; TRBD2 agrees at 11 bases. Germline lookup yields CDR1 MNHEY and CDR2 SVGEGT. The CDR3 is 16 residues long. V was pared by 5 bases and J by 5 bases, with 10 bases of the junction left unmatched.

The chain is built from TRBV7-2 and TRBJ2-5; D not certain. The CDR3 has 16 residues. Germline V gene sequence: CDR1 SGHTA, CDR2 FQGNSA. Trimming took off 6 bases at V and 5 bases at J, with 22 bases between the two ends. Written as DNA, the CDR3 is TGTGCCAGCAGTTTTCCTATCGACTTGCCCCTGGAGACCCAGTACTTC. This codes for CASSFPIDLPLETQYF.

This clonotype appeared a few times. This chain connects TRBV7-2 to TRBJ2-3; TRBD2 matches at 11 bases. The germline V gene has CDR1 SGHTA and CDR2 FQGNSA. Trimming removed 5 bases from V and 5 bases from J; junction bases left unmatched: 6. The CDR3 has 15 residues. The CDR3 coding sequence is TGTGCCAGCAGCCGTAGACTAGCGGGAAAAGATACGCAGTATTTT. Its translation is CASSRRLAGKDTQYF.

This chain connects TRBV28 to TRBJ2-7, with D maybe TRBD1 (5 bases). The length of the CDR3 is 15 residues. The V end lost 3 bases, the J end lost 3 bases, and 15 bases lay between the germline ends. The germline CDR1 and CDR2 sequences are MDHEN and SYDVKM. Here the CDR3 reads CASSFGRDIYYEQYF. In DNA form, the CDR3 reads TGTGCCAGCAGTTTTGGCAGGGATATCTACTACGAGCAGTACTTC.

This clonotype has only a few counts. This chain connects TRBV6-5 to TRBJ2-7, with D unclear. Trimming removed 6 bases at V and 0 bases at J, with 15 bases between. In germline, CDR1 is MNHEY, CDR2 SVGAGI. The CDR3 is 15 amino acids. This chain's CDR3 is CASSPLAKSSYEQYF. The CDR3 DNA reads TGTGCCAGCAGCCCACTGGCGAAGAGCTCCTACGAGCAGTACTTC.

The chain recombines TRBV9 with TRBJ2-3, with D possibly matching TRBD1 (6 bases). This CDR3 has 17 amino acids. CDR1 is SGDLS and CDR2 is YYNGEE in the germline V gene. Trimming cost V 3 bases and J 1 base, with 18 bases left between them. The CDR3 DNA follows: TGTGCCAGCAGCGGGATAACAGGGCTAACAGGCACAGATACGCAGTATTTT. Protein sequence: CASSGITGLTGTDTQYF.

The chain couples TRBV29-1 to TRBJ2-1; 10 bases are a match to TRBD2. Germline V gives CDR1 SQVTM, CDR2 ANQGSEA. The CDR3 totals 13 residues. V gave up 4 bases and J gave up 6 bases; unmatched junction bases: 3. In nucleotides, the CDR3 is TGCAGCGTTGTTCTAGCGGGAGTCAATGAGCAGTTCTTC. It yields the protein CSVVLAGVNEQFF.

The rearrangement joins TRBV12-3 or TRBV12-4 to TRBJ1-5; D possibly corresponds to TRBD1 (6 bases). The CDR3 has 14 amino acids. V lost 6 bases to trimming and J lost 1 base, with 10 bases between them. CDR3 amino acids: CASSSTGSNQPQHF. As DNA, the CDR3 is TGTGCCAGCAGCTCGACAGGCAGCAATCAGCCCCAGCATTTT.

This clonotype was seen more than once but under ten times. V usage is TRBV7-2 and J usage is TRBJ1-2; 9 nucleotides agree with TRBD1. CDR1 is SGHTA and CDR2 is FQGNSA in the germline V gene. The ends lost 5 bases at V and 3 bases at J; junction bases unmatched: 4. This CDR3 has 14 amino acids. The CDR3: CASSARTGDYGYTF. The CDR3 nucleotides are TGTGCCAGCAGCGCTCGGACAGGGGACTATGGCTACACCTTC.

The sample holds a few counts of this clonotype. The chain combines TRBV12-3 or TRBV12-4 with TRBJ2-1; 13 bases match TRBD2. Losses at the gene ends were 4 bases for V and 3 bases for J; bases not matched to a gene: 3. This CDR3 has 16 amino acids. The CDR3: CASSSGLAGVYNEQFF. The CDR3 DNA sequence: TGTGCCAGCAGTTCCGGACTAGCGGGAGTCTACAATGAGCAGTTCTTC.